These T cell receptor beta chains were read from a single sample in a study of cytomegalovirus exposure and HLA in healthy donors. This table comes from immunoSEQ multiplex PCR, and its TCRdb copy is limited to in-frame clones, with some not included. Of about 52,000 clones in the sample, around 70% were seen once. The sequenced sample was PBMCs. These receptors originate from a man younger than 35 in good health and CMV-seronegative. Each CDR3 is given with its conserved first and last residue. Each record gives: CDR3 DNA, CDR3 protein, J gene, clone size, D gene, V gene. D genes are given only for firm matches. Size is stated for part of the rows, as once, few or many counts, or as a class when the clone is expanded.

cdr3_nt: TGTGCCAGCAGTGAACAGGACAGAGCCTACAATGAGCAGTTCTTC; cdr3_aa: CASSEQDRAYNEQFF; j_call: TRBJ2-1; clone_size: -; d_call: -; v_call: TRBV2
cdr3_nt: TGTGCCAGCAGCTCAGGTGGCCGAGGGACAGATACGCAGTATTTT; cdr3_aa: CASSSGGRGTDTQYF; j_call: TRBJ2-3; clone_size: once; d_call: -; v_call: TRBV5-8
cdr3_nt: TGTGCCAGCAGCCCACCCGGGACTCCCTCCTACAATGAGCAGTTCTTC; cdr3_aa: CASSPPGTPSYNEQFF; j_call: TRBJ2-1; clone_size: -; d_call: -; v_call: TRBV7-2
cdr3_nt: TGCAGCGTCTCGGAGGGGAGTGGGGCCAACGTCCTGACTTTC; cdr3_aa: CSVSEGSGANVLTF; j_call: TRBJ2-6; clone_size: few; d_call: -; v_call: TRBV29-1
cdr3_nt: TGTGCCAGCAGCCAGAAGGGAGTGCCCAGGGAAGCTTTCTTT; cdr3_aa: CASSQKGVPREAFF; j_call: TRBJ1-1; clone_size: -; d_call: -; v_call: TRBV5-4
cdr3_nt: TGTGCCAGCAGTTTCGGGCAGGGTCTCTCCTACGAGCAGTACTTC; cdr3_aa: CASSFGQGLSYEQYF; j_call: TRBJ2-7; clone_size: -; d_call: -; v_call: TRBV27
cdr3_nt: TGTGCCAGCAGCTCCCCTACTTCCGTCGAGCAGTTCTTC; cdr3_aa: CASSSPTSVEQFF; j_call: TRBJ2-1; clone_size: -; d_call: -; v_call: TRBV13
cdr3_nt: TGTGCCAGCAGTTACTCGCCAGGCCCTGGCTATGGCTACACCTTC; cdr3_aa: CASSYSPGPGYGYTF; j_call: TRBJ1-2; clone_size: -; d_call: -; v_call: TRBV6-5
cdr3_nt: TGTGCCAGCCCGGTGAGAAAGCGGGGCATCACAGATACGCAGTATTTT; cdr3_aa: CASPVRKRGITDTQYF; j_call: TRBJ2-3; clone_size: -; d_call: TRBD2; v_call: TRBV2
cdr3_nt: TGTGCCAGCAGCCCCCGAGGCAACGAGCAGTACTTC; cdr3_aa: CASSPRGNEQYF; j_call: TRBJ2-7; clone_size: -; d_call: -; v_call: TRBV28
cdr3_nt: TGCAGCGCCTACCCGAACTATCCGTTCCGAGGGACTGAAGCTTTCTTT; cdr3_aa: CSAYPNYPFRGTEAFF; j_call: TRBJ1-1; clone_size: -; d_call: -; v_call: TRBV29-1
cdr3_nt: TGTGCCAGCACCCCGGGACTGAAGAACAATGAGCAGTTCTTC; cdr3_aa: CASTPGLKNNEQFF; j_call: TRBJ2-1; clone_size: -; d_call: -; v_call: TRBV27
cdr3_nt: TGTGCCAGCAGCCAGTGGACTAGCGGGGTTCAGTTTGGTTCCTACGAGCAGTACTTC; cdr3_aa: CASSQWTSGVQFGSYEQYF; j_call: TRBJ2-7; clone_size: -; d_call: TRBD2; v_call: TRBV4-2
cdr3_nt: TGTGCCAGCAGCGTAGCTTTAGGGGGGGTTTCAGAGGCTTTCTTT; cdr3_aa: CASSVALGGVSEAFF; j_call: TRBJ1-1; clone_size: few; d_call: -; v_call: TRBV9
cdr3_nt: TGTGCCAGTATCGGACAGGGGCAGGGGAATGAGCAGTTCTTC; cdr3_aa: CASIGQGQGNEQFF; j_call: TRBJ2-1; clone_size: -; d_call: TRBD1; v_call: TRBV19
cdr3_nt: TGTGCCAGCAGTGACCGAGCGGAAGGCACAGATACGCAGTATTTT; cdr3_aa: CASSDRAEGTDTQYF; j_call: TRBJ2-3; clone_size: -; d_call: -; v_call: TRBV6-4
cdr3_nt: TGTGCCAGTGGACAGGGGGCTTCCGGGGAGCTGTTTTTT; cdr3_aa: CASGQGASGELFF; j_call: TRBJ2-2; clone_size: -; d_call: TRBD1; v_call: TRBV19
cdr3_nt: TGCGCCAGCAGTGTGGACAGACTCGAGACCCAGTACTTC; cdr3_aa: CASSVDRLETQYF; j_call: TRBJ2-5; clone_size: -; d_call: -; v_call: TRBV10-2
cdr3_nt: TGTGCCAGCAGTTACAGGCTAGCGGGAGGGCCGAGAGAGCAGTACTTC; cdr3_aa: CASSYRLAGGPREQYF; j_call: TRBJ2-7; clone_size: -; d_call: TRBD2; v_call: TRBV6-5
cdr3_nt: TGCGCCAGCAGCGTGGGACAGGGCTACAATGAGCAGTTCTTC; cdr3_aa: CASSVGQGYNEQFF; j_call: TRBJ2-1; clone_size: -; d_call: TRBD1; v_call: TRBV5-1
cdr3_nt: TGTGCCAGCAGCTCGGGACAGGGCTACTACGAGCAGTACTTC; cdr3_aa: CASSSGQGYYEQYF; j_call: TRBJ2-7; clone_size: -; d_call: TRBD1; v_call: TRBV11-2
cdr3_nt: TGCAGCGTGGGACGGACAGTTCAAGAGACCCAGTACTTC; cdr3_aa: CSVGRTVQETQYF; j_call: TRBJ2-5; clone_size: -; d_call: -; v_call: TRBV29-1
cdr3_nt: TGCGCCAGCAGCTTGGCTGGGGGCAACACTGAAGCTTTCTTT; cdr3_aa: CASSLAGGNTEAFF; j_call: TRBJ1-1; clone_size: -; d_call: -; v_call: TRBV5-1
cdr3_nt: TGCGCCAGCAGCTCCTCGACTAGCGGGATTTACAATGAGCAGTTCTTC; cdr3_aa: CASSSSTSGIYNEQFF; j_call: TRBJ2-1; clone_size: -; d_call: TRBD2; v_call: TRBV4-3
cdr3_nt: TGTGCCAGCAGTGGAGCGGGCCCCTTTGCTAAGGCGTTTTTT; cdr3_aa: CASSGAGPFAKAFF; j_call: TRBJ1-4; clone_size: -; d_call: -; v_call: TRBV25-1
cdr3_nt: TGTGCCAGCAGCACTCAAGAGACCCAGTACTTC; cdr3_aa: CASSTQETQYF; j_call: TRBJ2-5; clone_size: -; d_call: -; v_call: TRBV4-2
cdr3_nt: TGCGCCAGCAGTGGGGCGGCTTTGAACACTGAAGCTTTCTTT; cdr3_aa: CASSGAALNTEAFF; j_call: TRBJ1-1; clone_size: -; d_call: -; v_call: TRBV5-1
cdr3_nt: TGTGCCAGCAGTCCCCAGGGTTGGGGAACTGAAGCTTTCTTT; cdr3_aa: CASSPQGWGTEAFF; j_call: TRBJ1-1; clone_size: -; d_call: -; v_call: TRBV6-4
cdr3_nt: TGTGCCAGCAGCCCCGAGGCCTACGAGCAGTACTTC; cdr3_aa: CASSPEAYEQYF; j_call: TRBJ2-7; clone_size: -; d_call: -; v_call: TRBV16
cdr3_nt: TGTGCCAGCAGCTTGGTTGGGGGGAGTCTGACCGGGGAGCTGTTTTTT; cdr3_aa: CASSLVGGSLTGELFF; j_call: TRBJ2-2; clone_size: once; d_call: -; v_call: TRBV5-4
cdr3_nt: TGCGCCAGCAGTCCGCCGGGTCGGCAAGCCGGGGAGCTGTTTTTT; cdr3_aa: CASSPPGRQAGELFF; j_call: TRBJ2-2; clone_size: -; d_call: -; v_call: TRBV5-1
cdr3_nt: TGCGCCAGCAGCCGGGAAGGGATACCTGAAGCTTTCTTT; cdr3_aa: CASSREGIPEAFF; j_call: TRBJ1-1; clone_size: -; d_call: -; v_call: TRBV5-1
cdr3_nt: TGTGCCAGCAGCTCCGGGGGAGCGAGTGAAAAACTGTTTTTT; cdr3_aa: CASSSGGASEKLFF; j_call: TRBJ1-4; clone_size: once; d_call: -; v_call: TRBV2
cdr3_nt: TGTGCCAGCAGCTTGGCCGGTCGCGCTAACTATGGCTACACCTTC; cdr3_aa: CASSLAGRANYGYTF; j_call: TRBJ1-2; clone_size: -; d_call: -; v_call: TRBV5-4
cdr3_nt: TGTGCCATCAGTGAGGGACCAATACGACAGGCCGTGATGAACACTGAAGCTTTCTTT; cdr3_aa: CAISEGPIRQAVMNTEAFF; j_call: TRBJ1-1; clone_size: -; d_call: -; v_call: TRBV10-3
cdr3_nt: TGTGCCAGCCGAACCCGTCCAGGGGGCTCCCCAGATACGCAGTATTTT; cdr3_aa: CASRTRPGGSPDTQYF; j_call: TRBJ2-3; clone_size: few; d_call: TRBD1; v_call: TRBV28
cdr3_nt: TGTGCCAGCACCTACAGGGGCATTACTGGGGCCAACGTCCTGACTTTC; cdr3_aa: CASTYRGITGANVLTF; j_call: TRBJ2-6; clone_size: -; d_call: TRBD1; v_call: TRBV5-4
cdr3_nt: TGCAGCGTATTCGACAGCCTCTCAGAGCCCCAGCATTTT; cdr3_aa: CSVFDSLSEPQHF; j_call: TRBJ1-5; clone_size: once; d_call: -; v_call: TRBV29-1
cdr3_nt: TGTGCCAGCAGTACCGGGGGCGAGCAGTACTTC; cdr3_aa: CASSTGGEQYF; j_call: TRBJ2-7; clone_size: -; d_call: -; v_call: TRBV6-5
cdr3_nt: TGTGCCAGCAGCTCACCCACACAGACCGCCGGGGAGCTGTTTTTT; cdr3_aa: CASSSPTQTAGELFF; j_call: TRBJ2-2; clone_size: few; d_call: -; v_call: TRBV11-1
cdr3_nt: TGTGCCAGCAGCGTAGCGGGCAGGGGCCCAGATACGCAGTATTTT; cdr3_aa: CASSVAGRGPDTQYF; j_call: TRBJ2-3; clone_size: few; d_call: -; v_call: TRBV9
cdr3_nt: TGCGCCAGCAGCGCCATTCGACAGGGCTCTGGGGCCAACGTCCTGACTTTC; cdr3_aa: CASSAIRQGSGANVLTF; j_call: TRBJ2-6; clone_size: -; d_call: TRBD1; v_call: TRBV5-1
cdr3_nt: TGTGCCAGCAGCCCTACAGGTCCGGAGCAGTACTTC; cdr3_aa: CASSPTGPEQYF; j_call: TRBJ2-7; clone_size: -; d_call: -; v_call: TRBV7-6
cdr3_nt: TGTGCCAGCAGGCCTCGGGACAGAAACCTCTATGGCTACACCTTC; cdr3_aa: CASRPRDRNLYGYTF; j_call: TRBJ1-2; clone_size: -; d_call: TRBD1; v_call: TRBV6-5
cdr3_nt: TGTGCCATCAACCAGGGGCAGGGTGAGACCCAGTACTTC; cdr3_aa: CAINQGQGETQYF; j_call: TRBJ2-5; clone_size: -; d_call: -; v_call: TRBV10-3
cdr3_nt: TGCGCCAGCAGCTCCGGGACTTCTAGCACAGATACGCAGTATTTT; cdr3_aa: CASSSGTSSTDTQYF; j_call: TRBJ2-3; clone_size: -; d_call: -; v_call: TRBV5-1
cdr3_nt: TGTGCCAGCAGTCGCCGGACAGCCGACACCGGGGAGCTGTTTTTT; cdr3_aa: CASSRRTADTGELFF; j_call: TRBJ2-2; clone_size: few; d_call: -; v_call: TRBV6-5